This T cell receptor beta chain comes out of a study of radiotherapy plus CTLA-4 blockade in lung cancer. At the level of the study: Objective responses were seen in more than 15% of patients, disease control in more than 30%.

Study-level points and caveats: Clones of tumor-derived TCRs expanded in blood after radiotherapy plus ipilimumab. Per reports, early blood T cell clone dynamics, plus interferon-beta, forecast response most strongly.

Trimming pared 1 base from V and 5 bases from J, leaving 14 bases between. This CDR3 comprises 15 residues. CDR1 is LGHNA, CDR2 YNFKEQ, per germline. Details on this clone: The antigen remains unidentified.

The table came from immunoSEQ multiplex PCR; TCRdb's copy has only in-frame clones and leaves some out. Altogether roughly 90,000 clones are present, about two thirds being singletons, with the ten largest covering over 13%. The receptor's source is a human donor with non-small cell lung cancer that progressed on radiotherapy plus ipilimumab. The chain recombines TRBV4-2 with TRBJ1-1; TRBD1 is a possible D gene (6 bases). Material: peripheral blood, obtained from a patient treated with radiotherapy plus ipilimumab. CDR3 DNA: TGTGCCAGCAGCCAAGCTCCGATAAGGGGGACTGAAGCTTTCTTT. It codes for CASSQAPIRGTEAFF.